These 25 T cell receptor beta chains came from one sample sequenced in a study of control samples from healthy donors and cancer patients. Generated by immunoSEQ multiplex PCR, the TCRdb table keeps only in-frame clones and is missing some. The table lists 150,000 or so clones, approximately 93% of them singletons, with more than 4.5% in the top ten. Sequencing was performed on blood. Receptors originate from a man aged 18 to 35 in good health.

The V and J genes are TRBV12-3 or TRBV12-4 and TRBJ2-1; perhaps TRBD1 as D (7 bases). The CDR3 covers 12 residues. Trimming shortened V by 5 bases and J by 9 bases, and 11 bases separated the two germline ends. CDR3 nucleotide sequence: TGTGCCAGCAGTGCAGGGGGAGGTGAGCAGTTCTTC. Its translation: CASSAGGGEQFF.

The CDR3 region is CASSFRGQETQYF. As DNA, the CDR3 is TGTGCCAGCAGTTTTAGGGGACAAGAGACCCAGTACTTC. This chain connects TRBV12-3 or TRBV12-4 to TRBJ2-5; D possibly corresponds to TRBD1 (5 bases). The CDR3 contains 13 residues. Trimming stripped 3 bases from V and 2 bases from J, with 7 bases between.

This chain joins TRBV6-2 or TRBV6-3 and TRBJ1-3, with D uncertain. CDR1 is MNHEY and CDR2 is SVGEGT in the germline V gene. V lost 2 bases to trimming and J lost 0 bases, with 5 bases between them. The CDR3 runs 14 residues. This CDR3 reads CASSYPGSGNTIYF. The CDR3 nucleotides are TGTGCCAGCAGTTACCCAGGCTCTGGAAACACCATATATTTT.

The CDR3 sequence: CASSEVRVGGYTF. CDR3 in DNA: TGTGCCAGCAGTGAAGTCAGGGTGGGTGGCTACACCTTC. The chain joins TRBV6-1 to TRBJ1-2, with D possibly TRBD1 on 5 matching bases. Germline V gene data show CDR1 as MNHNS and CDR2 as SASEGT. CDR3 length: 13 residues. V gave up 1 base and J gave up 7 bases, with 10 bases separating them.

The genes are TRBV13 and TRBJ1-2; D is unclear. This CDR3 comprises 13 residues. V was trimmed by 5 bases and J by 0 bases, leaving 7 bases between them. Germline values: CDR1 PRHDT, CDR2 FYEKMQ (reference sequence). CDR3 DNA: TGTGCCAGCAGCCTCCTAGCTAACTATGGCTACACCTTC. This sequence encodes CASSLLANYGYTF. The full variable domain, completed using reference TRBV13 and TRBJ1-2, is AAGVIQSPRHLIKEKRETATLKCYPIPRHDTVYWYQQGPGQDPQFLISFYEKMQSDKGSIPDRFSAQQFSDYHSELNMSSLELGDSALYFCASSLLANYGYTFGSGTRLTVV.

The chain joins TRBV25-1 to TRBJ1-2; 7 bases match TRBD1. This CDR3 comprises 12 residues. With 8 bases clipped from V and 4 bases from J, the junction kept 4 bases outside the gene matches. CDR1 and CDR2 (germline): MGHDK, SYGVNS. CDR3 loop: CASRTGTYGYTF. In nucleotides, the CDR3 is TGTGCCAGCCGGACAGGCACCTATGGCTACACCTTC.

The table lists this clone with a few counts. V usage is TRBV7-2 and J usage is TRBJ1-3, with TRBD1 matching 7 bases. The germline CDR1 and CDR2 sequences are SGHTA and FQGNSA. There are 14 residues in the CDR3. Losses at the gene ends were 9 bases for V and 1 base for J; bases not matched to a gene: 6. CDR3 bases: TGTGCCAGTGGACAGGTTTTGTCTGGAAACACCATATATTTT. This gives the protein CASGQVLSGNTIYF. Supplemented by reference TRBV7-2 and TRBJ1-3, the full variable domain reads GAGVSQSPSNKVTEKGKDVELRCDPISGHTALYWYRQSLGQGLEFLIYFQGNSAPDKSGLPSDRFSAERTGGSVSTLTIQRTQQEDSAVYLCASGQVLSGNTIYFGEGSWLTVV.

This chain uses TRBV25-1 with TRBJ2-5; 9 bases are a match to TRBD2. The CDR3 is made up of 15 amino acids. The V gene's germline CDR1 is MGHDK and CDR2 SYGVNS. Losses at the gene ends were 1 base for V and 2 bases for J; bases not matched to a gene: 2. CDR3 region: CASSESTSGQETQYF. Written as DNA, the CDR3 is TGTGCCAGCAGTGAATCCACTAGCGGGCAAGAGACCCAGTACTTC.

The rearrangement links TRBV27 to TRBJ1-6; D remains ambiguous. The CDR3 extends over 13 amino acids. Germline V gene lookup returns CDR1 MNHEY and CDR2 SMNVEV (reference sequence). Trimming shortened V by 9 bases and J by 7 bases, and 13 bases separated the two germline ends. CDR3 nucleotides: TGTGCCAGTGGGGTGGCCGCGAATTCACCCCTCCACTTT. Amino acid sequence: CASGVAANSPLHF.

This clone appeared once. The genes are TRBV6-2 or TRBV6-3 and TRBJ2-7, with D hard to call. The CDR3 has 14 amino acids. In germline, CDR1 is MNHEY, CDR2 SVGEGT. V lost 4 bases and J lost 3, with 13 bases in between. CDR3 nucleotide sequence: TGTGCCAGCAGTTCACGGACCGGAGTCTACGAGCAGTACTTC. Its protein product is CASSSRTGVYEQYF.

The J gene is TRBJ1-1, the V gene TRBV3-1 (or the pseudogene TRBV3-2); possible D gene TRBD1, 6 bases. The germline V gene encodes CDR1 LGHDT and CDR2 YNNKEL (reference sequence). CDR3 length equals 14 residues. V was cut by 0 bases and J by 5 bases, with 10 bases left in between. The CDR3 DNA reads TGTGCCAGCAGCCAAGATCAGAGGGGGACTGAAGCTTTCTTT. It yields the protein CASSQDQRGTEAFF.

The gene calls are TRBV5-1 and TRBJ1-1; D remains ambiguous. V lost 3 bases and J lost 1, with 13 bases in between. The germline CDR1 and CDR2 sequences are SGHRS and YFSETQ. This CDR3 spans 15 amino acids. In DNA, the CDR3 is TGCGCCAGCAGCTATAACACGTTGACGAACACTGAAGCTTTCTTT. Translation: CASSYNTLTNTEAFF.

The V gene is TRBV5-1, the J gene TRBJ2-7; tentative D call: TRBD2 (6 bases). The CDR3 totals 13 residues. V was pared by 4 bases and J by 5 bases, with 13 bases between. Germline V gene sequence: CDR1 SGHRS, CDR2 YFSETQ. DNA for the CDR3: TGCGCCAGCAGCCCGGGACTGTCCAACGAGCAGTACTTC. It codes for CASSPGLSNEQYF.

The rearrangement links TRBV11-2 to TRBJ2-7; the match to TRBD1 covers 8 bases. V lost 5 bases to trimming and J lost 2 bases; unmatched junction nucleotides: 11. The length of the CDR3 is 16 residues. The germline gives CDR1 SGHAT, CDR2 FQNNGV. CDR3: CASSTPAGTGPYEQYF. CDR3 coding DNA: TGTGCCAGCAGCACGCCCGCCGGGACAGGACCCTACGAGCAGTACTTC.

V gene TRBV12-3 or TRBV12-4 combines with J gene TRBJ2-7; no clear D gene. The CDR3 spans 12 residues. V dropped 2 bases and J dropped 4 bases, with 6 bases sitting between them. The CDR3 bases are TGTGCCAGCAGTTTACATGGGTACGAGCAGTACTTC. It codes for CASSLHGYEQYF.

This rearrangement joins TRBV11-1 to TRBJ2-1, with D tentatively TRBD1 or TRBD2 (6 bases each). The CDR3 extends over 15 amino acids. Germline lookup yields CDR1 SGHAT and CDR2 FQDESV (reference sequence). The V gene lost 10 bases and the J gene lost 8 bases, with 24 bases spanning the gap. CDR3 DNA: TGTGCCACGGAAAGACACGGGGCCGGGGGCGATGAGCAGTTCTTC. Translation gives CATERHGAGGDEQFF.

The genes are TRBV19 and TRBJ2-5; perhaps TRBD2 as D (5 bases). Germline V gives CDR1 LNHDA, CDR2 SQIVND (reference sequence). The CDR3 has 14 residues. Trimming took off 3 bases at V and 3 bases at J, with 11 bases between the two ends. DNA of the CDR3: TGTGCCAGTAGTATGTGGCTAGCCGAAGAGACCCAGTACTTC. Protein sequence: CASSMWLAEETQYF.

This clone was counted a few times. The chain couples TRBV5-4 to TRBJ2-3, with TRBD1 matching 11 bases. The CDR3 length is 15 residues. Germline-derived CDR1 and CDR2 are SGHNT and YYREEE (reference sequence). Unmatched junction bases numbered 6, after V lost 4 bases and J lost 5 bases. The CDR3 reads CASSRTGQGVDTQYF. For the CDR3, the DNA is TGTGCCAGCAGCCGTACGGGACAGGGGGTAGATACGCAGTATTTT.

This clone appeared a single time. This chain uses TRBV6-5 with TRBJ2-1; 8 bases are a match to TRBD2. The J segment lost 8 bases and the V segment lost 7 bases, leaving 10 bases of the junction unmatched. Germline CDR1 is MNHEY and CDR2 is SVGAGI. This CDR3 comprises 14 residues. This CDR3 is CASNVAGPGYEQFF. The CDR3 nucleotides are TGTGCCAGCAACGTAGCGGGACCGGGGTATGAGCAGTTCTTC.

This sequence joins TRBV5-4 and TRBJ2-1; D remains unclear. Germline CDR1 reads SGHNT; CDR2 reads YYREEE (reference sequence). Between the trimmed V and J ends, which lost 0 bases and 9 bases, there was a span of 7 bases. This CDR3 spans 12 amino acids. CDR3 bases: TGTGCCAGCAGCTTGGATTCGGGTGAGCAGTTCTTC. It encodes CASSLDSGEQFF.

DNA of the CDR3: TGTGCCAGCAGTCGGGACTACGAGCAGTACTTC. It specifies CASSRDYEQYF. V is TRBV28 and J is TRBJ2-7; the D gene is possibly TRBD2 (5 bases). From germline, CDR1 is MDHEN and CDR2 SYDVKM. Deletions cut 5 bases from V and 3 bases from J, with 5 bases between. This CDR3 comprises 11 residues.

The rearrangement joins TRBV4-1 to TRBJ1-1; D possibly corresponds to TRBD1 (5 bases). Per germline, CDR1 MGHRA and CDR2 YSYEKL. This CDR3 is 15 amino acids long. V was pared by 3 bases and J by 1 base, with 12 bases between. This CDR3 reads CASSQGPRGNTEAFF. The CDR3 DNA reads TGCGCCAGCAGCCAGGGGCCGCGGGGGAACACTGAAGCTTTCTTT.

The chain carries TRBV6-5 and TRBJ1-3, with D unresolved. From germline, CDR1 is MNHEY and CDR2 SVGAGI. The CDR3 covers 12 residues. The CDR3 DNA reads as TGTGCTCCGCTGAGCTCTGGAAACACCATATATTTT. Translating gives CAPLSSGNTIYF.

J is TRBJ1-2 and V is TRBV5-1; the D gene is possibly TRBD1 (5 bases). Germline CDR1 SGHRS, CDR2 YFSETQ. The CDR3 runs 15 residues. Between the trimmed V and J ends, which lost 4 bases and 0 bases, there was a span of 13 bases. The CDR3 nucleotides read TGCGCCAGCAGCCTGGGACGAAGTACTAACTATGGCTACACCTTC. Translating gives CASSLGRSTNYGYTF.

This sequence joins TRBV6-1 and TRBJ2-1; the match to TRBD1 covers 10 bases. Germline V gives CDR1 MNHNS, CDR2 SASEGT. V lost 3 bases and J lost 11; bases outside the gene matches: 1. The CDR3 extends over 12 amino acids. The CDR3 loop is CASSETGGKQFF. CDR3 in DNA: TGTGCCAGCAGTGAGACAGGGGGCAAGCAGTTCTTC.